The 9 T cell receptor beta chains reported below all come from one sample, sequenced in a study of blood T cells in healthy people across ages. Then a second PCR, running about 6 to 12 cycles, was carried out with a sample-barcoded 5' primer and a J-beta primer mix. TCRdb used MiXCR to reprocess the 5' RACE reads, holding one entry per CDR3 protein. The sample lists fewer than 900,000 distinct CDR3 sequences, about 36% occurring once. The sequenced material came from blood. These receptors all come from a man aged 18-30 years in good health.

This clonotype was seen a few times. The chain joins TRBV20-1 to TRBJ1-2; a possible D gene is TRBD1 (6 bases). Between the trimmed V and J ends, which lost 7 bases and 5 bases, there was a span of 14 bases. The CDR3 is 12 residues long. The V gene's germline CDR1 is DFQATT and CDR2 SNEGSKA (reference sequence). The CDR3 nucleotides are TGCAGTGTGTGGGCAGGGGAATATGGCTACACCTTC. Residues: CSVWAGEYGYTF.

The chain combines TRBV18 with TRBJ2-5; TRBD1 is a possible D gene (5 bases). Trimming removed 5 bases at V and 2 bases at J, with 12 bases between. CDR1 is KGHSH, CDR2 LQKENI, per germline. The CDR3 is 14 residues long. The CDR3 coding sequence is TGTGCCAGCTCAACCCGACAGCTACAAGAGACCCAGTACTTC. Protein product: CASSTRQLQETQYF.

Only one count was recorded for this clonotype. This may stem from a read error, because a much larger clone lies one nucleotide away. The V and J genes are TRBV9 and TRBJ1-2; D unresolved. The CDR3 runs to 14 residues. Germline assignment: CDR1 SGDLS and CDR2 YYNGEE. In DNA, the CDR3 is TGTGCCGGCAGCGCCCGGACGGATAACTATGGCTACACCTTC. Translating it yields CAGSARTDNYGYTF.

The chain combines TRBV27 with TRBJ1-1; D possibly corresponds to TRBD1 (5 bases). V lost 5 bases to trimming and J lost 7 bases, with 17 bases between them. Germline V gene lookup returns CDR1 MNHEY and CDR2 SMNVEV (reference sequence). The CDR3 sequence is 14 residues long. CDR3 loop: CASSLYGTRNEAFF. The CDR3 DNA reads TGTGCCAGCAGTCTCTACGGGACTCGTAATGAAGCTTTCTTT.

The chain employs TRBV12-3 or TRBV12-4 and TRBJ1-6; D gene ambiguous. CDR3 size: 14 residues. V was clipped by 7 bases and J by 9 bases, with 16 bases between them. The CDR3 coding sequence is TGTGCCAGCACCACTGGGCTCTATGGTTCACCCCTCCACTTT. Translating gives CASTTGLYGSPLHF.

The chain uses TRBV7-2 and TRBJ1-2; the match to TRBD1 covers 9 bases. V lost 2 bases and J lost 5; bases outside the gene matches: 9. Germline V gene sequence: CDR1 SGHTA, CDR2 FQGNSA. The CDR3 is made up of 16 amino acids. The CDR3 sequence is CASSLIGGQGSYGYTF. DNA for the CDR3: TGTGCCAGCAGCTTAATAGGGGGACAGGGTAGTTATGGCTACACCTTC. The variable domain in full, completed from reference TRBV7-2 and TRBJ1-2, reads GAGVSQSPSNKVTEKGKDVELRCDPISGHTALYWYRQSLGQGLEFLIYFQGNSAPDKSGLPSDRFSAERTGGSVSTLTIQRTQQEDSAVYLCASSLIGGQGSYGYTFGSGTRLTVV.

The chain is built from TRBV18 and TRBJ1-6; unclear D gene. CDR1 and CDR2 from the germline V gene are KGHSH and LQKENI. The CDR3 is 14 amino acids. The V and J ends lost 3 bases and 6 bases respectively, with 9 bases between them. The DNA for the CDR3 is TGTGCCAGCTCACCGGCGCCCCTTAATTCACCCCTCCACTTT. Residues: CASSPAPLNSPLHF.

This clonotype has only a few counts. V and J are TRBV12-3 or TRBV12-4 and TRBJ1-2, with a tentative D call TRBD1 (5 bases). V shed 1 base and J shed 4 bases, with 10 bases lying between them. The CDR3 is 14 amino acids. In DNA form, the CDR3 reads TGTGCCAGCAGTTTAGGTGAGGGGTCCTATGGCTACACCTTC. Protein sequence: CASSLGEGSYGYTF.

This clonotype was found once. A much larger clone differs by one base, so this may be a read error. The chain uses TRBV9 and TRBJ1-6; 7 bases fit TRBD1. The germline V gene encodes CDR1 SGDLS and CDR2 YYNGEE. CDR3 length: 14 residues. The DNA for the CDR3 is TGTGCCGGCAGCCTAAGACAGGGCGAGTCACCCCTCCACTTT. This gives the protein CAGSLRQGESPLHF.